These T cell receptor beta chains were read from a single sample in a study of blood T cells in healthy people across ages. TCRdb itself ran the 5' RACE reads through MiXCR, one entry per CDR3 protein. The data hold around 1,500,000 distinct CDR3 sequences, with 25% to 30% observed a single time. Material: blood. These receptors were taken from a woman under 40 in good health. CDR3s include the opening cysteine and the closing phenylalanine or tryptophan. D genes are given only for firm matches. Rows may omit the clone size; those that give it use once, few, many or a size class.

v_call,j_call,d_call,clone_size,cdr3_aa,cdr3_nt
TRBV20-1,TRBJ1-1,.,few,CSASWDTEDHTEAFF,TGCAGTGCTAGTTGGGACACCGAGGATCACACTGAAGCTTTCTTT
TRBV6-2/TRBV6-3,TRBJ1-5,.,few,CASSLAGAGMEPQHF,TGTGCCAGCAGTTTGGCAGGGGCGGGTATGGAGCCCCAGCATTTT
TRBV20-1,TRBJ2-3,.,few,CSGDDQTDTQYF,TGCAGCGGGGACGACCAAACAGATACGCAGTATTTT
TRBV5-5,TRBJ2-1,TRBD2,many,CASSLEGLAGGNYNEQFF,TGTGCCAGCAGCTTGGAGGGACTAGCGGGGGGAAATTACAATGAGCAGTTCTTC
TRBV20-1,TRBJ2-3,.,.,CSAVGWDFTTDTQYF,TGCAGTGCTGTGGGGTGGGACTTTACCACAGATACGCAGTATTTT
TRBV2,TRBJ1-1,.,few,CASTTVLMNTEAFF,TGTGCCAGTACTACAGTACTAATGAACACTGAAGCTTTCTTT
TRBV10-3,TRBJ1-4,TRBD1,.,CAISAKPQGAHEKLFF,TGTGCCATCAGTGCAAAACCTCAGGGGGCGCATGAAAAACTGTTTTTT
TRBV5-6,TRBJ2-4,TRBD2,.,CASSFGGVDENIQYF,TGTGCCAGCAGCTTCGGGGGGGTCGATGAAAACATTCAGTACTTC
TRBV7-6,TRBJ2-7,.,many,CASSLGGAEQYF,TGCGCCAGCAGCTTGGGAGGCGCCGAGCAGTACTTC
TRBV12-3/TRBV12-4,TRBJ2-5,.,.,CVSSSQITSQTETQYF,TGTGTCAGCAGTTCCCAAATAACCTCACAAACGGAGACCCAGTACTTC
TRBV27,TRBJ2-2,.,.,CASSLGQMNTGELFF,TGTGCCAGCAGTTTAGGGCAGATGAACACCGGGGAGCTGTTTTTT
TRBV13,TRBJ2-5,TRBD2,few,CASSLTLAGGHETQYF,TGTGCCAGCAGCTTAACACTAGCGGGGGGGCATGAGACCCAGTACTTC
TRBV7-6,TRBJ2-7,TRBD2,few,CASSLLSTSDSYEQYF,TGTGCCAGCAGCCTGCTTAGTACTAGCGACTCCTACGAGCAGTACTTC
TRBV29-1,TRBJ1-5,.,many,CSVWRQFNQPQHF,TGCAGCGTTTGGCGACAGTTTAATCAGCCCCAGCATTTT
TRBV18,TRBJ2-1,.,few,CASSDRVTYNEQFF,TGTGCCAGCTCAGACAGAGTTACCTACAATGAGCAGTTCTTC
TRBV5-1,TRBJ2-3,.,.,CASSWNLAGTDTQYF,TGCGCCAGCAGCTGGAATTTAGCGGGCACAGATACGCAGTATTTT
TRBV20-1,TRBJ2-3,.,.,CSARDPLRGTQYF,TGCAGTGCTAGAGATCCGCTCCGGGGTACGCAGTATTTT
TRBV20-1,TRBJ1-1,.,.,CSASPTGATEAFF,TGCAGTGCTAGCCCAACTGGGGCCACTGAAGCTTTCTTT
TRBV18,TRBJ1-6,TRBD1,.,CASSTLSGTGDNSPLHF,TGTGCCAGCTCAACGCTGTCCGGGACAGGGGATAATTCACCCCTCCACTTT
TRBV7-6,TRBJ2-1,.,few,CASSSSGSHNEQFF,TGTGCCAGCAGCTCATCCGGGTCTCACAATGAGCAGTTCTTC
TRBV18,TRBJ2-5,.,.,CASSLSQGQIQETQYF,TGTGCCAGCTCCCTTAGCCAGGGACAAATCCAAGAGACCCAGTACTTC
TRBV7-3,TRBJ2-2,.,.,CASSSVGTDNTGELFF,TGTGCCAGCAGCTCAGTGGGGACGGATAACACCGGGGAGCTGTTTTTT
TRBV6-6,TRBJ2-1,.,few,CASSNTGISCNEQFF,TGTGCCAGCAGCAATACAGGGATCTCCTGCAATGAGCAGTTCTTC
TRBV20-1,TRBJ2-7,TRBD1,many,CSARGTGGNYEQYF,TGCAGTGCTAGAGGGACAGGGGGAAACTACGAGCAGTACTTC
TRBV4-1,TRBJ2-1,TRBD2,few,CASSPPGLLAGGYNEQFF,TGCGCCAGCAGCCCTCCAGGCCTACTAGCGGGGGGGTACAATGAGCAGTTCTTC
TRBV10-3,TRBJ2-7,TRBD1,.,CAISESGTGANEQYF,TGTGCCATCAGTGAGTCAGGGACAGGGGCCAACGAGCAGTACTTC
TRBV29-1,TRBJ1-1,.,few,CSVRGLGVNTEAFF,TGCAGCGTTAGGGGTCTGGGGGTAAACACTGAAGCTTTCTTT
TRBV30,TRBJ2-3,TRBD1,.,CAWSVGQGADTQYF,TGTGCCTGGAGTGTGGGACAGGGGGCAGATACGCAGTATTTT
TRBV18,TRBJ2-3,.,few,CASSPPKMTSTDTQYF,TGTGCCAGCTCACCACCGAAGATGACTAGCACAGATACGCAGTATTTT
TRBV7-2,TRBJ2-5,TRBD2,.,CASSLPTSGSERAYF,TGTGCCAGCAGCTTACCGACTAGCGGGAGCGAACGAGCGTACTTC
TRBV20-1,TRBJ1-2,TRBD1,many,CSARDTDRAGANYGYTF,TGCAGTGCTAGAGATACTGACAGGGCAGGGGCTAACTATGGCTACACCTTC
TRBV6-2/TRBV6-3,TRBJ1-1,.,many,CASNRNLGTEAFF,TGTGCCAGCAACAGGAACTTGGGGACTGAAGCTTTCTTT
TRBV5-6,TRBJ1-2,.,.,CASSFWSREVNGYTF,TGTGCCAGCAGCTTTTGGAGCAGGGAGGTAAATGGCTACACCTTC
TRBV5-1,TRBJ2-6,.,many,CASFPVTGANVLTF,TGCGCCAGCTTCCCCGTGACTGGGGCCAACGTCCTGACTTTC
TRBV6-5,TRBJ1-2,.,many,CASTNLVGYGYTF,TGTGCCAGCACCAACCTCGTCGGCTATGGCTACACCTTC
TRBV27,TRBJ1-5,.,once,CASSLSGRGNQPQHF,TGTGCCAGCAGTTTATCCGGCAGGGGCAATCAGCCCCAGCATTTT
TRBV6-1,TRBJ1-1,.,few,CASVSSPGAEAFF,TGTGCCAGCGTCTCGTCCCCGGGCGCTGAAGCTTTCTTT
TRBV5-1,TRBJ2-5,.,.,CASSLAGDIGGETQYF,TGCGCCAGCAGCTTGGCCGGGGATATAGGGGGGGAGACCCAGTACTTC
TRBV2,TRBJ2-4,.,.,CASSENGANIQYF,TGTGCCAGCAGTGAGAACGGAGCAAACATTCAGTACTTC
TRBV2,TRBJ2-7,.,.,CASSEERIRYEQYF,TGTGCCAGCAGTGAAGAACGCATCCGGTACGAGCAGTACTTC
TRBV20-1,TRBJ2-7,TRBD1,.,CSARDILSKGQGYEQYF,TGCAGTGCTAGAGATATCCTTTCGAAGGGACAGGGCTACGAGCAGTACTTC
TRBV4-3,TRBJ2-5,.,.,CASSPGTQEAQYF,TGCGCCAGCAGCCCCGGTACCCAAGAGGCCCAGTACTTC
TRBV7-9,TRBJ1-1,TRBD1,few,CASSPTTGKTEAFF,TGTGCCAGCAGCCCCACGACAGGGAAGACTGAAGCTTTCTTT
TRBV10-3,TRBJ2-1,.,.,CAISPDSGEQFF,TGTGCCATCAGCCCTGACTCGGGTGAGCAGTTCTTC
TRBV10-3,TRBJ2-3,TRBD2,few,CAISDSGRTDTQYF,TGTGCCATCAGTGATAGCGGGAGGACAGATACGCAGTATTTT
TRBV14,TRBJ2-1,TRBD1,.,CASSHLFRQGSNEQFF,TGTGCCAGCAGCCACCTTTTCCGACAGGGCTCCAATGAGCAGTTCTTC
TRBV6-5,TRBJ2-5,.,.,CASGRGLGETQYF,TGTGCCAGCGGACGGGGGCTGGGAGAGACCCAGTACTTC
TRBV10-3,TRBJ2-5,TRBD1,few,CATAWTGQETQYF,TGTGCCACCGCCTGGACAGGCCAAGAGACCCAGTACTTC
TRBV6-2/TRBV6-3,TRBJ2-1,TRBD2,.,CASSYPSRPGTTGDEQFF,TGTGCCAGCAGTTACCCTTCAAGGCCCGGGACTACTGGCGATGAGCAGTTCTTC
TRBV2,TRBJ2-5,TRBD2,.,CASSESSGGTQYF,TGTGCCAGCAGTGAGAGTAGCGGGGGAACCCAGTACTTC
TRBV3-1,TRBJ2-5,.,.,CASSLEGSSYRKTQYF,TGTGCCAGCAGCCTAGAAGGGTCCTCCTACAGGAAGACCCAGTACTTC
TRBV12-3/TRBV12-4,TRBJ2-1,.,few,CASSLKASYNEQFF,TGTGCCAGCAGCCTAAAGGCTAGTTACAATGAGCAGTTCTTC
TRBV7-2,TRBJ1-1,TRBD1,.,CASSLSPQGGNTEAFF,TGTGCCAGCAGCTTGAGTCCCCAGGGGGGGAACACTGAAGCTTTCTTT
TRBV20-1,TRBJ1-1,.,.,CSGSNRDTEEAFF,TGCAGTGGATCAAACCGGGACACCGAGGAAGCTTTCTTT
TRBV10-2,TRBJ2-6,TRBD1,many,CAILRDRGNSGANVLTF,TGCGCCATCTTAAGGGACAGGGGCAACTCTGGGGCCAACGTCCTGACTTTC
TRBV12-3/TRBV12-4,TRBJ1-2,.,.,CASSLRPIRGYTF,TGTGCCAGCAGTTTACGGCCTATAAGGGGCTACACCTTC
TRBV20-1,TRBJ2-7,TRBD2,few,CSARGETSGGAYEQYF,TGCAGTGCTAGAGGGGAGACTAGCGGGGGGGCTTACGAGCAGTACTTC
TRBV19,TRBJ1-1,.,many,CASSTAGGGTEAFF,TGTGCCAGTAGCACCGCGGGAGGGGGCACTGAAGCTTTCTTT
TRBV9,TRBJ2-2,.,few,CASSVGYGELFF,TGTGCCAGCAGCGTAGGTTACGGGGAGCTGTTTTTT
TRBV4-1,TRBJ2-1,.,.,CASSQDNGGGFEQFF,TGCGCCAGCAGCCAAGATAACGGGGGAGGCTTTGAGCAGTTCTTC